Each of the 13 T cell receptor beta chains below was sequenced from the same sample in a study of shared clonotypes between healthy human individuals. Naive CD8 isolation took CD45RO-negative cells positively selected for CCR7 and excluded terminally differentiated effector memory CD45RA+ cells. Some clones are missing from TCRdb's copy, which holds only in-frame ones; the method was immunoSEQ multiplex PCR. This table holds around 1.9 million clones, roughly 91% found once. Source material: naive CD8+ T cells from PBMCs. The source is a man between 18 and 29 years old in good health. Some clones in this sample may be carry-over from other donors' samples.

The chain couples TRBV29-1 to TRBJ1-1; D perhaps matches TRBD1 (6 bases). V was shortened by 7 bases and J by 1 base, with 13 bases between the two germline ends. The CDR3 contains 13 residues. Germline V gene lookup returns CDR1 SQVTM and CDR2 ANQGSEA. CDR3 in DNA: TGCAGCGCCGTCGGGGGGGCGAACACTGAAGCTTTCTTT. As protein: CSAVGGANTEAFF.

The CDR3 bases are TGCGCCAGCAGACTTGGGACTAGCGGGGGTACTTACGAGCAGTACTTC. It translates to CASRLGTSGGTYEQYF. This chain joins TRBV4-1 and TRBJ2-7; 14 positions agree with TRBD2. The CDR3 spans 16 residues. Germline V gives CDR1 MGHRA, CDR2 YSYEKL. Germline trimming cut 6 bases from V and 4 bases from J; bases unmatched to any gene: 8.

This clone was seen once. The chain is built from TRBV28 and TRBJ1-3; no definite D call. CDR3 length equals 17 residues. CDR1 and CDR2 from the germline V gene are MDHEN and SYDVKM. The germline V and J ends were trimmed by 6 bases and 2 bases, with 20 bases remaining between them. The CDR3 coding sequence is TGTGCCAGCAGCCCAAAGGTCCCAGGACGGCCTGGAAACACCATATATTTT. Translating it yields CASSPKVPGRPGNTIYF.

The chain couples TRBV13 to TRBJ2-5; 8 bases fit TRBD1. Trimming cost V 5 bases and J 2 bases; bases outside gene matches: 4. This CDR3 has 14 residues. Germline loops: CDR1 PRHDT, CDR2 FYEKMQ (reference sequence). The CDR3 DNA sequence: TGTGCCAGCAGCGCCCGGACAGGGCAAGAGACCCAGTACTTC. This translates into CASSARTGQETQYF.

This rearrangement joins TRBV15 to TRBJ2-3; D ambiguous. CDR3 length: 12 residues. With 5 bases removed from V and 1 base from J, the gap between germline ends came to 4 bases. CDR1 is LNHNV, CDR2 YYDKDF, per germline (reference sequence). This chain's CDR3 is CATSEGTDTQYF. Here the CDR3 DNA reads TGTGCCACCAGCGAGGGCACAGATACGCAGTATTTT.

The rearrangement joins TRBV5-8 to TRBJ1-1; no definite D call. Trimming cost V 0 bases and J 4 bases, with 4 bases left between them. From germline, CDR1 is SGHTS and CDR2 YDEGEE. This CDR3 is built from 12 residues. The CDR3, as DNA: TGTGCCAGCAGCTTGGTACGCACTGAAGCTTTCTTT. This encodes CASSLVRTEAFF.

The chain uses TRBV7-6 and TRBJ1-1, with 10 bases matching TRBD1. Unmatched junction bases numbered 7, after V lost 1 base and J lost 5 bases. Germline V lookup: CDR1 SGHVS, CDR2 FNYEAQ. The CDR3 covers 16 residues. The CDR3 sequence is CASSLGQGARLTEAFF. For the CDR3, the DNA is TGTGCCAGCAGCTTAGGACAGGGGGCGCGGTTAACTGAAGCTTTCTTT.

This chain connects TRBV25-1 to TRBJ2-3, with TRBD2 as a possible D gene (5 bases). Looked up from germline, CDR1 is MGHDK and CDR2 is SYGVNS. V lost 6 bases to trimming and J lost 7 bases, with 26 bases between them. The CDR3 runs 17 residues. The CDR3 is CASSTSLQAETTHTQYF. The CDR3 DNA is TGTGCCAGCAGCACATCTCTCCAAGCGGAGACCACCCATACGCAGTATTTT.

The rearrangement uses TRBV9 and TRBJ1-1; no clear D. The V end was cut by 6 bases, the J end by 1 base, with 7 bases between. This CDR3 region has 12 residues. Looked up from germline, CDR1 is SGDLS and CDR2 is YYNGEE. The CDR3 bases are TGTGCCAGCAACGTGGGGAACACTGAAGCTTTCTTT. The encoded protein is CASNVGNTEAFF.

This rearrangement joins TRBV29-1 to TRBJ2-7; D might be TRBD1 or TRBD2, each matching 7 bases. This CDR3 has 11 residues. With 8 bases removed from V and 7 bases from J, the gap between germline ends came to 15 bases. Germline CDR1 SQVTM, CDR2 ANQGSEA. CDR3 nucleotide sequence: TGCAGCATCCAGGGGGAGGGGGAGCAGTACTTC. This codes for CSIQGEGEQYF.

This clone has a single count. The rearrangement joins TRBV28 to TRBJ1-2, with 7 nucleotides matching TRBD1. CDR3 length equals 15 residues. V gave up 3 bases and J gave up 2 bases; unmatched junction bases: 6. CDR1 and CDR2 (germline): MDHEN, SYDVKM. CDR3 coding DNA: TGTGCCAGCAGTTTGGCGGGACAGTACAACTATGGCTACACCTTC. This translates into CASSLAGQYNYGYTF.

The genes are TRBV19 and TRBJ1-5; 9 nucleotides match TRBD1. V was clipped by 7 bases and J by 4 bases; unmatched bases: 8. This CDR3 region has 15 residues. Germline CDR1 is LNHDA and CDR2 is SQIVND (reference sequence). The CDR3 DNA reads TGTGCCAGTACCCCTACCGGGACAGGGAATCAGCCCCAGCATTTT. Residues: CASTPTGTGNQPQHF. Drawing the rest from reference TRBV19 and TRBJ1-5, the complete variable domain is DGGITQSPKYLFRKEGQNVTLSCEQNLNHDAMYWYRQDPGQGLRLIYYSQIVNDFQKGDIAEGYSVSREKKESFPLTVTSAQKNPTAFYLCASTPTGTGNQPQHFGDGTRLSIL.

To note about this clone: Other DNA sequences within the sample encode an identical CDR3. V and J are TRBV28 and TRBJ2-3; D remains unclear. Trimming removed 3 bases from V and 0 bases from J, with 10 bases in between. Germline-derived CDR1 and CDR2 are MDHEN and SYDVKM. CDR3 length: 15 amino acids. The DNA for the CDR3 is TGTGCCAGCAGTTTGGCCGGATCTAGCACAGATACGCAGTATTTT. It codes for CASSLAGSSTDTQYF.